These 17 T cell receptor beta chains were all obtained from the same sample, sequenced in a study of cytomegalovirus exposure and HLA in healthy donors. The PCR used 60 Vbeta and 13 Jbeta primers. Data came from immunoSEQ multiplex PCR; TCRdb stores just in-frame clones and leaves some out. The table lists some 200,000 clones, around 85% of them singletons, with 3.5% to 4% in the top ten. Sequenced material: PBMCs. These TCRs come from a middle-aged man in good health and CMV-seronegative.

This chain connects TRBV4-1 to TRBJ1-5; unclear D gene. The CDR3 length is 15 residues. Trimming took 1 base from V and 0 from J, leaving 7 bases between them. CDR1 MGHRA and CDR2 YSYEKL come from the germline V gene. The CDR3, as DNA: TGCGCCAGCAGCCAAGCACGGTATAGCAATCAGCCCCAGCATTTT. It codes for CASSQARYSNQPQHF.

The CDR3 DNA reads TGTGCCAGCAGTTATCGGACTGTATCCTACGAGCAGTACTTC. Amino acids: CASSYRTVSYEQYF. The chain joins TRBV7-2 to TRBJ2-5; TRBD2 is a possible D gene (5 bases). The J call could be wrong; TRBJ2-7 is a better fit for the DNA end. The V gene's germline CDR1 is SGHTA and CDR2 FQGNSA. This CDR3 spans 14 amino acids.

The chain recombines TRBV10-1 with TRBJ2-3; D is perhaps TRBD2 (5 bases). Germline V gives CDR1 WNHNN, CDR2 SYGVQD (reference sequence). CDR3 length: 14 residues. Trimming took 3 bases from V and 2 from J, leaving 9 bases between them. The CDR3 region has the DNA TGCGCCAGCAGTGACGAGGGCACCACAGATACGCAGTATTTT. Protein sequence: CASSDEGTTDTQYF.

This clone was recorded once. The genes are TRBV7-2 and TRBJ1-2; 9 nucleotides match TRBD1. The J segment lost 7 bases and the V segment lost 8 bases, leaving 8 bases of the junction unmatched. CDR1 and CDR2 from the germline V gene are SGHTA and FQGNSA. This CDR3 contains 13 residues. In DNA form, the CDR3 reads TGTGCCAGCGAGGACAGGGGCCGCGCTGGCTACACCTTC. Its translation: CASEDRGRAGYTF.

This sequence joins TRBV12-5 and TRBJ1-1; TRBD1 is a possible D gene (6 bases). Per the germline V gene, CDR1 is LGHNT and CDR2 is FRNRAP. CDR3 length: 15 residues. Trimming stripped 2 bases from V and 8 bases from J, with 18 bases between. The CDR3 loop is CASGLPRGGTGEAFF. The CDR3 DNA reads as TGTGCTAGTGGTTTGCCGAGGGGTGGAACAGGGGAAGCTTTCTTT.

The table lists this clone with a count of one. This sequence joins TRBV13 and TRBJ2-7, with D tentatively TRBD1 (5 bases). CDR1 is PRHDT and CDR2 is FYEKMQ in the germline V gene (reference sequence). This CDR3 is 16 amino acids long. The germline V and J ends were trimmed by 5 bases and 0 bases, with 17 bases remaining between them. The CDR3 coding sequence is TGTGCCAGCAGCCACCGACAGTTTCAGCACTCCTACGAGCAGTACTTC. It encodes CASSHRQFQHSYEQYF.

The gene calls are TRBV7-9 and TRBJ1-1; 8 nucleotides agree with TRBD1. The germline CDR1 and CDR2 sequences are SEHNR and FQNEAQ (reference sequence). Trimming cost V 6 bases and J 2 bases; bases outside gene matches: 8. This CDR3 is built from 15 residues. Here the CDR3 reads CASRHKDRVNTEAFF. In DNA form, the CDR3 reads TGTGCCAGCAGGCATAAGGACAGGGTTAACACTGAAGCTTTCTTT.

The rearrangement uses TRBV9 and TRBJ2-1, with a tentative D call TRBD2 (5 bases). Germline V gene lookup returns CDR1 SGDLS and CDR2 YYNGEE. The CDR3 length is 14 residues. Trimming cost V 2 bases and J 5 bases, with 11 bases left between them. The CDR3 DNA is TGTGCCAGCAGCGTCGAGGGCAGCGACAATGAGCAGTTCTTC. Translating it yields CASSVEGSDNEQFF.

This rearrangement joins TRBV11-1 to TRBJ1-1; TRBD1 might be the D (6 bases). Per the germline V gene, CDR1 is SGHAT and CDR2 is FQDESV (reference sequence). The germline V and J ends were trimmed by 6 bases and 4 bases, with 15 bases remaining between them. The CDR3 consists of 14 residues. CDR3 coding DNA: TGTGCCAGCAGAAGTAGAATGGGGGCCACTGAAGCTTTCTTT. This sequence encodes CASRSRMGATEAFF.

The chain has TRBV30 and TRBJ1-2; a possible D gene is TRBD1 (5 bases). The germline CDR1 and CDR2 sequences are GTSNPN and SVGIG (reference sequence). V gave up 0 bases and J gave up 8 bases, with 10 bases separating them. CDR3 size: 12 residues. The chain's CDR3 is CAWSVRVDGYTF. The CDR3 region has the DNA TGTGCCTGGAGTGTCAGGGTGGACGGCTACACCTTC.

The rearrangement uses TRBV2 and TRBJ2-1; TRBD2 matches 10 bases. The CDR3 length is 13 residues. Trimming cost V 7 bases and J 14 bases; bases outside gene matches: 11. Germline V gives CDR1 SNHLY, CDR2 FYNNEI. DNA of the CDR3: TGTGCCAGCATCCTAAGCGGGGGGGCCGAGAAGTTCTTC. It encodes CASILSGGAEKFF. The full variable domain, completed using reference TRBV2 and TRBJ2-1, is EPEVTQTPSHQVTQMGQEVILRCVPISNHLYFYWYRQILGQKVEFLVSFYNNEISEKSEIFDDQFSVERPDGSNFTLKIRSTKLEDSAMYFCASILSGGAEKFFGPGTRLTVL.

The count of this clone is one. The rearrangement uses TRBV2 and TRBJ2-7; D is ambiguous. V lost 1 base, J lost 6 bases, and 25 bases lay in between. Germline lookup yields CDR1 SNHLY and CDR2 FYNNEI. The CDR3 has 18 residues. The CDR3 loop is CASSEGGLVRLTAGEQYF. The CDR3 nucleotides read TGTGCCAGCAGTGAAGGAGGTTTGGTGAGACTGACGGCCGGCGAGCAGTACTTC. Based on the CDR3 plus reference TRBV2 and TRBJ2-7, the full variable domain is EPEVTQTPSHQVTQMGQEVILRCVPISNHLYFYWYRQILGQKVEFLVSFYNNEISEKSEIFDDQFSVERPDGSNFTLKIRSTKLEDSAMYFCASSEGGLVRLTAGEQYFGPGTRLTVT.

The V and J genes are TRBV5-1 and TRBJ1-1, with D possibly TRBD1 on 5 matching bases. The V gene lost 3 bases and the J gene lost 4 bases, with 13 bases spanning the gap. Per germline, CDR1 SGHRS and CDR2 YFSETQ. The CDR3 has 14 residues. CDR3 amino acids: CASSYPGGSTEAFF. Written as DNA, the CDR3 is TGCGCCAGCAGCTACCCCGGGGGGAGCACTGAAGCTTTCTTT. The full variable domain, rest sourced from reference TRBV5-1 and TRBJ1-1, is KAGVTQTPRYLIKTRGQQVTLSCSPISGHRSVSWYQQTPGQGLQFLFEYFSETQRNKGNFPGRFSGRQFSNSRSEMNVSTLELGDSALYLCASSYPGGSTEAFFGQGTRLTVV.

Here the CDR3 DNA reads TGTGCCAGCAGCCAGCAGAGGGCGGATACGCAGTATTTT. Its protein is CASSQQRADTQYF. This chain uses TRBV7-7 with TRBJ2-3, with D tentatively TRBD2 (5 bases). CDR1 and CDR2 (germline): SSHAT, FNYEAQ (reference sequence). The CDR3 runs 13 residues. V lost 5 bases and J lost 6, with 12 bases in between.

This clone was counted only a few times. This chain links TRBV11-3 with TRBJ1-5; D might be TRBD1 (5 bases). The V gene lost 4 bases and the J gene lost 0 bases, with 16 bases spanning the gap. The CDR3 has 17 residues. Germline assignment: CDR1 SGHNT and CDR2 YENEEA. The CDR3 nucleotides read TGTGCCAGCAGCTCCTCGGACAAGGTGTATAGCAATCAGCCCCAGCATTTT. Protein product: CASSSSDKVYSNQPQHF.

This chain connects TRBV10-2 to TRBJ1-2, with a weak D call TRBD1 (5 bases). V lost 3 bases, J lost 5 bases, and 19 bases lay in between. Germline loops: CDR1 WSHSY, CDR2 SAAADI. The CDR3 sequence is 16 residues long. The CDR3 reads CASSDGRVLEYYGYTF. The CDR3 bases are TGCGCCAGCAGTGATGGCAGGGTATTAGAGTATTATGGCTACACCTTC.

V and J are TRBV27 and TRBJ1-3; TRBD1 might be the D (6 bases). Germline V lookup: CDR1 MNHEY, CDR2 SMNVEV (reference sequence). Trimming took off 5 bases at V and 2 bases at J, with 13 bases between the two ends. This CDR3 region has 15 residues. CDR3 amino acids: CASSQQGKTGNTIYF. The CDR3 bases are TGTGCCAGCAGTCAACAGGGTAAAACTGGAAACACCATATATTTT.